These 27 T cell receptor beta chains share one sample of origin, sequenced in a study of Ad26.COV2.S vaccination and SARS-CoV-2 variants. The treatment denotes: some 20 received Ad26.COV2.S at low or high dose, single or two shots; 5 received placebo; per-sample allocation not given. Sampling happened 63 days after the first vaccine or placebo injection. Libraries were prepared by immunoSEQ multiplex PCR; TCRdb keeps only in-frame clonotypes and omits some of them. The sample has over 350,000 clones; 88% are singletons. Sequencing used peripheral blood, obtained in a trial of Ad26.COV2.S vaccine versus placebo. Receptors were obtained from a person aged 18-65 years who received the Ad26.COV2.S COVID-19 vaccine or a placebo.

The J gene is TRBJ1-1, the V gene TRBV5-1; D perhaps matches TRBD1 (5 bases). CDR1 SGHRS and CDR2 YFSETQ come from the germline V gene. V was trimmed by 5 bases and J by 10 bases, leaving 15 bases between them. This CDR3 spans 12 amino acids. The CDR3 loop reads CASRLLGGVAFF. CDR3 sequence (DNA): TGCGCCAGCAGACTCCTCGGGGGAGTAGCTTTCTTT.

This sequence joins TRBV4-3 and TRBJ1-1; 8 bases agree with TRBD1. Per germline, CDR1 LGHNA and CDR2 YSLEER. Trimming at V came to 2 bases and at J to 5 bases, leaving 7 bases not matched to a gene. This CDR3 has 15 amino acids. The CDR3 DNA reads TGCGCCAGCAGCCAAACTGAGGACAGGGAGACTGAAGCTTTCTTT. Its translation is CASSQTEDRETEAFF.

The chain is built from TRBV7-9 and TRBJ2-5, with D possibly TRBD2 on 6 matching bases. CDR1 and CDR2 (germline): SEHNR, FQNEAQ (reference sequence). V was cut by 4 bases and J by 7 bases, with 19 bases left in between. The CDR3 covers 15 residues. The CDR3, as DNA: TGTGCCAGCAGCTCTCCGGGACTCCTCTTCACGACCCAGTACTTC. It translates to CASSSPGLLFTTQYF.

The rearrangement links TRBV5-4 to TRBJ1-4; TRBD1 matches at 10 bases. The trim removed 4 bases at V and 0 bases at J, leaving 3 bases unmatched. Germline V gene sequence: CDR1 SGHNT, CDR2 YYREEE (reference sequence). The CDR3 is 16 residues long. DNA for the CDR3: TGTGCCAGCAGCAAGACAGGGGGCGCAACTAATGAAAAACTGTTTTTT. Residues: CASSKTGGATNEKLFF.

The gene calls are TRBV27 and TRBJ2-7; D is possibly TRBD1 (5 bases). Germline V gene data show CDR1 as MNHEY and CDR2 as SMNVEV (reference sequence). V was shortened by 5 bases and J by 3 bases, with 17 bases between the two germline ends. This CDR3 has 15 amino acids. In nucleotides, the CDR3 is TGTGCCAGCAGTCCCCACGAACAGGCCTACTACGAGCAGTACTTC. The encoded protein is CASSPHEQAYYEQYF.

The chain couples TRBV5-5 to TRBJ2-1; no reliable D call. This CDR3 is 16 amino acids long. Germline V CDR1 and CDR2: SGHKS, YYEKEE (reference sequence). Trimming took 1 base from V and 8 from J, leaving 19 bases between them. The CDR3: CASSLWSGPSIDEQFF. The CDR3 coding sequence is TGTGCCAGCAGCTTGTGGTCAGGACCTTCAATCGATGAGCAGTTCTTC.

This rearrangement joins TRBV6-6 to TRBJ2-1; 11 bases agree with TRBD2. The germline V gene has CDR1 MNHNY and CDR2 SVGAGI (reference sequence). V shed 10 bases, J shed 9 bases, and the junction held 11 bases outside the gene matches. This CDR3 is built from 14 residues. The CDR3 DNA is TGTGCCACCCCGGGGACTAGCGGCGAAGGTGAGCAGTTCTTC. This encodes CATPGTSGEGEQFF.

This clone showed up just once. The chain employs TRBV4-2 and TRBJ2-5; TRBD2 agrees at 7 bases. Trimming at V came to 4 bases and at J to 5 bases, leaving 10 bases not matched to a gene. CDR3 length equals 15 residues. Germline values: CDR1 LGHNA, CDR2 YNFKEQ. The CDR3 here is CASSPTHRGEETQYF. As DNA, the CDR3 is TGTGCCAGCAGCCCAACCCACCGGGGGGAGGAGACCCAGTACTTC.

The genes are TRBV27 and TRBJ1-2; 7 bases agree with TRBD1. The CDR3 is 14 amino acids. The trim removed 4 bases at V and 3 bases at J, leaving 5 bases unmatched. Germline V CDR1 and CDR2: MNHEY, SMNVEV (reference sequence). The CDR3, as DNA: TGTGCCAGCAGTTCAGCCGGGACAGACTATGGCTACACCTTC. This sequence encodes CASSSAGTDYGYTF.

CDR3 in amino acids: CSVFRVETQYF. The CDR3 DNA follows: TGCAGCGTTTTTAGGGTTGAGACCCAGTACTTC. V gene TRBV29-1 combines with J gene TRBJ2-5; the D is unclear. The CDR3 spans 11 residues. V lost 5 bases, J lost 5 bases, and 9 bases lay in between. From germline, CDR1 is SQVTM and CDR2 ANQGSEA.

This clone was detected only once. CDR3: CASSPLGGGYTF. The CDR3 bases are TGTGCCAGCAGCCCTTTAGGAGGTGGCTACACCTTC. The chain is built from TRBV7-9 and TRBJ1-2; D gene uncertain. The CDR3 length is 12 residues. Between the trimmed V and J ends, which lost 5 bases and 7 bases, there was a span of 11 bases. In germline, CDR1 is SEHNR, CDR2 FQNEAQ (reference sequence).

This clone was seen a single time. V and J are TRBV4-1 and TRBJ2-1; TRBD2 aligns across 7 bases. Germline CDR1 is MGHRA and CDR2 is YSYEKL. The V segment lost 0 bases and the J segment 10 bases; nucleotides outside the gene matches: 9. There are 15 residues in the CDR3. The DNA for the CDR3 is TGCGCCAGCAGCCAAGATCCCTTGGGGGGGGGAGAGCAGTTCTTC. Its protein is CASSQDPLGGGEQFF.

The DNA of the CDR3 is TGTGCCTGGCAAGACACTTTCTACGAGCAGTACTTC. Its translation is CAWQDTFYEQYF. V is TRBV30 and J is TRBJ2-7; D gene unclear. The CDR3 covers 12 residues. V lost 5 bases and J lost 3, with 11 bases in between. Germline CDR1 and CDR2: GTSNPN and SVGIG (reference sequence).

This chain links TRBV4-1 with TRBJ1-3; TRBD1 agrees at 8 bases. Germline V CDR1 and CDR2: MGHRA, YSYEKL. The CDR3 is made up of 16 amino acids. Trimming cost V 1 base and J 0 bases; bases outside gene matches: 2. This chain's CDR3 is CASSQGGTGSGNTIYF. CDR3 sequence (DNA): TGCGCCAGCAGCCAAGGGGGGACAGGCTCTGGAAACACCATATATTTT.

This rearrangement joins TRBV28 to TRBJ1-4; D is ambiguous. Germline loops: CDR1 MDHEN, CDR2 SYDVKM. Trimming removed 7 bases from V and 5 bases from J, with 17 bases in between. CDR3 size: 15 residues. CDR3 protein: CASTSHGVGNEKLFF. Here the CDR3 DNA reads TGTGCCAGCACCTCCCACGGGGTCGGGAATGAAAAACTGTTTTTT.

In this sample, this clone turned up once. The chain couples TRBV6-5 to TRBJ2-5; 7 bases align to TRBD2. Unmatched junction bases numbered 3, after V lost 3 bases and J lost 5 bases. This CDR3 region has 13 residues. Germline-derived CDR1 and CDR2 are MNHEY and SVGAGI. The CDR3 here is CASSYGEGETQYF. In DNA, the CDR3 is TGTGCCAGCAGTTATGGGGAGGGGGAGACCCAGTACTTC.

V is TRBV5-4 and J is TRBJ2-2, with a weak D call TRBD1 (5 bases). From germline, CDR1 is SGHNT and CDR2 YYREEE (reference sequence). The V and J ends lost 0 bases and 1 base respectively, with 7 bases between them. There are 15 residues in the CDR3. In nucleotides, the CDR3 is TGTGCCAGCAGCTTGGTCAGGGAGAACACCGGGGAGCTGTTTTTT. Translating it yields CASSLVRENTGELFF.

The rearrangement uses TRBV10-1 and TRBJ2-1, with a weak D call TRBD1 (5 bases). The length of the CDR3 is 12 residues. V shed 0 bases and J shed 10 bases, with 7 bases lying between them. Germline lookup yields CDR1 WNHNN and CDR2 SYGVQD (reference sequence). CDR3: CASSESKGEQFF. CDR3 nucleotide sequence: TGCGCCAGCAGTGAGTCGAAGGGGGAGCAGTTCTTC.

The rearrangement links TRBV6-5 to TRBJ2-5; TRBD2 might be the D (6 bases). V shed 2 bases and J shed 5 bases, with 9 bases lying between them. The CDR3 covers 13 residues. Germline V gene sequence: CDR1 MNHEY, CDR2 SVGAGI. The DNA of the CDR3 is TGTGCCAGCAGTTACCGACTAGGGGAGACCCAGTACTTC. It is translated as CASSYRLGETQYF.

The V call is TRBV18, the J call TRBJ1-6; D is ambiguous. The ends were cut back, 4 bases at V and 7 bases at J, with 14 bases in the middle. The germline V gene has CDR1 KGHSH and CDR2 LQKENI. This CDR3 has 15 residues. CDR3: CASSQDASKNSPLHF. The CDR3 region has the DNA TGTGCCAGCTCACAGGACGCGTCGAAAAATTCACCCCTCCACTTT.

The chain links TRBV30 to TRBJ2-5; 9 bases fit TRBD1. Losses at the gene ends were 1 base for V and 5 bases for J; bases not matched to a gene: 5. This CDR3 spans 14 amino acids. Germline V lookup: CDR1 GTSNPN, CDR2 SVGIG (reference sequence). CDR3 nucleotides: TGTGCCTGGAGTGATACAGGGGGCTGGGAGACCCAGTACTTC. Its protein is CAWSDTGGWETQYF.

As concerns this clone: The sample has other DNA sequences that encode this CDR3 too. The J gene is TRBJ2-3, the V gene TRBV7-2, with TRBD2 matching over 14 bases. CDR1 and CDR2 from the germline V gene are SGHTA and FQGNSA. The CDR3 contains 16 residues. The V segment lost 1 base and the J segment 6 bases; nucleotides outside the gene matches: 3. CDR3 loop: CASSLGLAGGQDTQYF. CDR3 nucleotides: TGTGCCAGCAGCTTAGGACTAGCGGGGGGGCAGGATACGCAGTATTTT.

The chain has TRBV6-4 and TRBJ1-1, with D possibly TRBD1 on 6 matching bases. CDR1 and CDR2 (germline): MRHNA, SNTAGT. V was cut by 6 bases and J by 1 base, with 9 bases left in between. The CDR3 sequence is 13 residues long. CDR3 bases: TGTGCCAGCAGGGTGGACAGGAACACTGAAGCTTTCTTT. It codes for CASRVDRNTEAFF.

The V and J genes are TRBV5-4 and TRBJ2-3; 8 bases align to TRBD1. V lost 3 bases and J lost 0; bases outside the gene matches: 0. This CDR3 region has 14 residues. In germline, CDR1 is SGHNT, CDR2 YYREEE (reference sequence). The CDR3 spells CASSYRGSTDTQYF. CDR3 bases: TGTGCCAGCAGCTACAGGGGGAGCACAGATACGCAGTATTTT.

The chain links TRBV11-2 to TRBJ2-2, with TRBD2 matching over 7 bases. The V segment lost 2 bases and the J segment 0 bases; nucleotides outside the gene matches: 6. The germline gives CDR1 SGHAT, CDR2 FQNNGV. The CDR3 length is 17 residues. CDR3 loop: CASSLLSGTSNTGELFF. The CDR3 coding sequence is TGTGCCAGCAGCTTACTGAGCGGGACGTCGAACACCGGGGAGCTGTTTTTT. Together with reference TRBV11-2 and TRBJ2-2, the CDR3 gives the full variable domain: EAGVAQSPRYKIIEKRQSVAFWCNPISGHATLYWYQQILGQGPKLLIQFQNNGVVDDSQLPKDRFSAERLKGVDSTLKIQPAKLEDSAVYLCASSLLSGTSNTGELFFGEGSRLTVL.

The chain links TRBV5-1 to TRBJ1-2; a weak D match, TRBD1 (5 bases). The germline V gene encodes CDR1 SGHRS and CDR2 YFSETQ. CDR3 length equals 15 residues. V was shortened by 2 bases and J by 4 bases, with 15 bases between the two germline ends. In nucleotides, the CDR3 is TGCGCCAGCAGCTTAGGGGATGGGGAAGGCTATGGCTACACCTTC. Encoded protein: CASSLGDGEGYGYTF.

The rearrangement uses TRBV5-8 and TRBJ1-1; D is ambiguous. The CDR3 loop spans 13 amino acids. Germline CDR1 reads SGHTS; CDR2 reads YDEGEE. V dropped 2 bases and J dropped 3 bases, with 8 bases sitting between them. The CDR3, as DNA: TGTGCCAGCAGCTTCGGGGTCTACACTGAAGCTTTCTTT. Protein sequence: CASSFGVYTEAFF.